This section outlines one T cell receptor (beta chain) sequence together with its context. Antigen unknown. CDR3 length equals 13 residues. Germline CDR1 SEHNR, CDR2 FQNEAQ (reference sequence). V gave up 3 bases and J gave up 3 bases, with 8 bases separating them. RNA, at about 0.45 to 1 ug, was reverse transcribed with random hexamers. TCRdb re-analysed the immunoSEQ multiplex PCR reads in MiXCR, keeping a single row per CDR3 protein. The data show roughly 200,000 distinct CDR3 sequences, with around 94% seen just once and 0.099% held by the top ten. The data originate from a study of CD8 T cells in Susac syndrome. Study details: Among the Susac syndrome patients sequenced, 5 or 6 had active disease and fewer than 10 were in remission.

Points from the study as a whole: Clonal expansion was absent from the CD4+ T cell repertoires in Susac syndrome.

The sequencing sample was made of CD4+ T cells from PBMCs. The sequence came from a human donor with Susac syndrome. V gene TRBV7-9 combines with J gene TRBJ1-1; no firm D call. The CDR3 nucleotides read TGTGCCAGCAGCTTCGAAGAGTACACTGAAGCTTTCTTT. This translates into CASSFEEYTEAFF.